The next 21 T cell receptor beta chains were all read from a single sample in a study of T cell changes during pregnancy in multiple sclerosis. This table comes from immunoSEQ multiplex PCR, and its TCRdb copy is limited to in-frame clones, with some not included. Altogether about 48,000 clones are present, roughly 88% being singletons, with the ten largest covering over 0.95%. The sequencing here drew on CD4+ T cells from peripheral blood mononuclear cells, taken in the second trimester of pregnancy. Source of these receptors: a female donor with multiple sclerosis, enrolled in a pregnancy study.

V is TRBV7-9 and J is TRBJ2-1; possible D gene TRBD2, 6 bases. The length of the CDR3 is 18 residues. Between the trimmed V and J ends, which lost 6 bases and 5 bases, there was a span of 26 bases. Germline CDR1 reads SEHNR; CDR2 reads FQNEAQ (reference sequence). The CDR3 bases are TGTGCCAGCAGGAATTTGTACGGGAGCGGTGTTAAGAACAATGAGCAGTTCTTC. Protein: CASRNLYGSGVKNNEQFF.

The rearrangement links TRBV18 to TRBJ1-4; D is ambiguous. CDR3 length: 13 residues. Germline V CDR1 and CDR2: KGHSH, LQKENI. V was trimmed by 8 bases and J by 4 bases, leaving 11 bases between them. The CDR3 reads CASHSGSNEKLFF. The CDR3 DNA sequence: TGTGCCAGCCACTCGGGGAGTAATGAAAAACTGTTTTTT.

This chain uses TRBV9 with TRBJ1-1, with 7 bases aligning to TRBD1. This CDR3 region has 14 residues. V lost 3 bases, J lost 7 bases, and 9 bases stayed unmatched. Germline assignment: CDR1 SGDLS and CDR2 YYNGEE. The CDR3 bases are TGTGCCAGCAGCGGAGGACAGGAAAGAAATGAAGCTTTCTTT. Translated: CASSGGQERNEAFF.

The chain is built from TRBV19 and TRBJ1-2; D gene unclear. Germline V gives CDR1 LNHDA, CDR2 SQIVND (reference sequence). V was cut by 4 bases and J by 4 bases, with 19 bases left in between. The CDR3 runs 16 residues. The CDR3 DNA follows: TGTGCCAGTAGTAGGGCCTGGCGGGAAGTCTCCTATGGCTACACCTTC. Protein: CASSRAWREVSYGYTF.

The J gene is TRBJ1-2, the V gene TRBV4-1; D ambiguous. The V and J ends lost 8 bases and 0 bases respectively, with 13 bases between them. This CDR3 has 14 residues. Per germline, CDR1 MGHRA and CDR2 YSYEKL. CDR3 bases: TGCGCCAGCGTGGGCGGGCCACCTAACTATGGCTACACCTTC. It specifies CASVGGPPNYGYTF.

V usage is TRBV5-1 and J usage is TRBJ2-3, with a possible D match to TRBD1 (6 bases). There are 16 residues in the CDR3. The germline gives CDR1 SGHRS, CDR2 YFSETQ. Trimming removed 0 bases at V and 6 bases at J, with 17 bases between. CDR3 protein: CASSLEIAGVKDTQYF. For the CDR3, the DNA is TGCGCCAGCAGCTTGGAGATCGCAGGGGTGAAGGATACGCAGTATTTT.

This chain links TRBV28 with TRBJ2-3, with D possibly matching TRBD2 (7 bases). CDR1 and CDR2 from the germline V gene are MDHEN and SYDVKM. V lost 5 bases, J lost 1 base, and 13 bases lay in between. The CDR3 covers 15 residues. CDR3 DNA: TGTGCCAGCAGTCTCGGGGGGCTGGGCACAGATACGCAGTATTTT. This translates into CASSLGGLGTDTQYF.

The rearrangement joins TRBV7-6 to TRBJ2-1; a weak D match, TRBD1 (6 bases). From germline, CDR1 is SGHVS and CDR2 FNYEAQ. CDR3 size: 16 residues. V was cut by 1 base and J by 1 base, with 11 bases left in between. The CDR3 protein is CASSLVPQGSYNEQFF. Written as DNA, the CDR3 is TGTGCCAGCAGCTTAGTTCCGCAGGGGTCCTACAATGAGCAGTTCTTC.

Here the CDR3 reads CASSLFGVISEQYF. As DNA, the CDR3 is TGTGCCAGCAGCTTGTTCGGGGTAATAAGCGAGCAGTACTTC. The rearrangement links TRBV5-4 to TRBJ2-7, with D tentatively TRBD2 (5 bases). This CDR3 has 14 amino acids. Per germline, CDR1 SGHNT and CDR2 YYREEE (reference sequence). V lost 1 base to trimming and J lost 6 bases, with 14 bases between them.

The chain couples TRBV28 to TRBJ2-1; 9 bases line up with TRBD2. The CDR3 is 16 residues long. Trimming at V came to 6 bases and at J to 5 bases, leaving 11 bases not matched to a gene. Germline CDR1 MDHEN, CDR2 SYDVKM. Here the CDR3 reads CASSPTTSGRDNEQFF. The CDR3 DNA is TGTGCCAGCAGCCCGACGACTAGCGGAAGGGACAATGAGCAGTTCTTC.

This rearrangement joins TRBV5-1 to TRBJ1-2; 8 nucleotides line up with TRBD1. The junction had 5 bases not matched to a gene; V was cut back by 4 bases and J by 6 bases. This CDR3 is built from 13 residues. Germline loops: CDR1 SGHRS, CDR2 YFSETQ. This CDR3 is CASSQTGVDGYTF. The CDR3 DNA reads TGCGCCAGCAGCCAGACAGGGGTGGATGGCTACACCTTC.

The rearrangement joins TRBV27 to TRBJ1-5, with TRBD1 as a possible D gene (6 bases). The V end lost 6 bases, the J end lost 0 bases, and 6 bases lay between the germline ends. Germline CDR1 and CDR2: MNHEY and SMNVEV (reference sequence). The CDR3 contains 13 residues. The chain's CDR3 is CASRQGSNQPQHF. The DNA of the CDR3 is TGTGCCAGCAGACAGGGTAGCAATCAGCCCCAGCATTTT.

The CDR3 loop reads CASSQDREGNEKLFF. CDR3 bases: TGCGCCAGCAGCCAGGACAGGGAAGGAAATGAAAAACTGTTTTTT. This chain links TRBV4-1 with TRBJ1-4; TRBD1 matches 8 bases. V lost 3 bases and J lost 5; bases outside the gene matches: 5. The germline V gene encodes CDR1 MGHRA and CDR2 YSYEKL. This CDR3 has 15 residues.

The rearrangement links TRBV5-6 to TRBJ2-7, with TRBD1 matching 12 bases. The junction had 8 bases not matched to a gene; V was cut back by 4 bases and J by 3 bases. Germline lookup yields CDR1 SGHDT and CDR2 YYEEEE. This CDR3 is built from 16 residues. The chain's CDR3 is CASSPTGTGGYYEQYF. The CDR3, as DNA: TGTGCCAGCAGCCCCACCGGGACAGGGGGCTACTACGAGCAGTACTTC.

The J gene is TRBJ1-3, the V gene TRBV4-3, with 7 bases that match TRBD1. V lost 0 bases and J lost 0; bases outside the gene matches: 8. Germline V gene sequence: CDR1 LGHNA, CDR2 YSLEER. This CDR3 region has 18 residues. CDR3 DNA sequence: TGCGCCAGCAGCCAAGAGACAGGGAATATTTCCTCTGGAAACACCATATATTTT. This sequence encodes CASSQETGNISSGNTIYF.

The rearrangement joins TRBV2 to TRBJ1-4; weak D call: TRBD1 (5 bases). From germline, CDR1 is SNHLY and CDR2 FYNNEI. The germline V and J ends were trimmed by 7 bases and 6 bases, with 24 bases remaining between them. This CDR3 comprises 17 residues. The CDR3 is CASTLGLYRSKHEKLFF. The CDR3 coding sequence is TGTGCCAGCACCCTGGGCCTCTACAGGTCAAAGCATGAAAAACTGTTTTTT.

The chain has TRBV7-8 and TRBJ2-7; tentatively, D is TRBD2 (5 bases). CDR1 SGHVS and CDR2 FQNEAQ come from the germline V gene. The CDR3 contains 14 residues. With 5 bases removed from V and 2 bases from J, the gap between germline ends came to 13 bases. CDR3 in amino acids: CASSRERAAYEQYF. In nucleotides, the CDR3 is TGTGCCAGCAGCCGTGAGAGGGCAGCCTACGAGCAGTACTTC.

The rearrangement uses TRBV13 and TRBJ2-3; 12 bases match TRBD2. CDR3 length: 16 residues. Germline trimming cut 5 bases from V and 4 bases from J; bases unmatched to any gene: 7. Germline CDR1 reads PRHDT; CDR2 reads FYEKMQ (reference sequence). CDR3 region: CASSLRLAGEADTQYF. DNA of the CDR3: TGTGCCAGCAGCCTCAGACTAGCGGGAGAGGCAGATACGCAGTATTTT.

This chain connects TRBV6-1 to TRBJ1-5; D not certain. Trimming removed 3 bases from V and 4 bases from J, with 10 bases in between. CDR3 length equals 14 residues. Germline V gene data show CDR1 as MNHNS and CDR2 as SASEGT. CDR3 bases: TGTGCCAGCAGTGATTCACACATTAATCAGCCCCAGCATTTT. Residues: CASSDSHINQPQHF.

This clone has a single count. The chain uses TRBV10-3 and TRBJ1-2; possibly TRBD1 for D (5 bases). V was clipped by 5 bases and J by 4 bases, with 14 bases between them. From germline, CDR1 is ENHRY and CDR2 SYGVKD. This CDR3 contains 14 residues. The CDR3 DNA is TGTGCCATCAGTCCGCGGACACTCATCTATGGCTACACCTTC. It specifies CAISPRTLIYGYTF.

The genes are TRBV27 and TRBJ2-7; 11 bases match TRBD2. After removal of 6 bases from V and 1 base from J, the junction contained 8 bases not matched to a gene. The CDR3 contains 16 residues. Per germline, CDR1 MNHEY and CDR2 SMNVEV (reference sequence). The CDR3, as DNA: TGTGCCAGCAGGCCAGCGGGACTAGCGGCTTCCTACGAGCAGTACTTC. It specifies CASRPAGLAASYEQYF.